A single sample is the source of the 28 T cell receptor beta chains below, sequenced in a study of blood T cell repertoires in COVID-19. Produced via immunoSEQ multiplex PCR; TCRdb's table is partial and in-frame only. The sample records under 150,000 clones, roughly 81% being singletons. Sequencing was performed on peripheral blood. These receptors were taken from a human donor in a cohort sampled during active COVID-19.

This clone has just one count. CDR3 in DNA: TGTGCCAGTAGTTCCCCAAGGGGTCTCGGGGGGCCAGTGTCCTACAATGAGCAGTTCTTC. Its translation: CASSSPRGLGGPVSYNEQFF. This chain links TRBV19 with TRBJ2-1; D is possibly TRBD2 (7 bases). V gave up 5 bases and J gave up 1 base, with 27 bases separating them. CDR1 is LNHDA and CDR2 is SQIVND in the germline V gene (reference sequence). The length of the CDR3 is 20 residues.

The rearrangement links TRBV30 to TRBJ1-1; possibly TRBD1 for D (6 bases). Trimming took 0 bases from V and 4 from J, leaving 9 bases between them. Germline V lookup: CDR1 GTSNPN, CDR2 SVGIG (reference sequence). This CDR3 is built from 13 residues. CDR3 bases: TGTGCCTGGAGTGTAGGGGGTCGCACTGAAGCTTTCTTT. This gives the protein CAWSVGGRTEAFF.

The chain uses TRBV14 and TRBJ2-7, with 7 nucleotides matching TRBD1. The CDR3 is 16 residues long. Germline V gene sequence: CDR1 SGHDN, CDR2 FVKESK. With V trimmed by 2 bases and J by 2 bases, 9 bases remained unmatched. CDR3 sequence (DNA): TGTGCCAGCAGCCAAACAGGACAGGACTTAACCTACGAGCAGTACTTC. Its protein product is CASSQTGQDLTYEQYF.

The rearrangement uses TRBV11-2 and TRBJ1-4, with 8 nucleotides matching TRBD1. V shed 1 base, J shed 8 bases, and the junction held 3 bases outside the gene matches. CDR1 and CDR2 (germline): SGHAT, FQNNGV. This CDR3 is built from 14 residues. CDR3 sequence (DNA): TGTGCCAGCAGCTTAGGTGCAGGGGGCGAAAAACTGTTTTTT. Its protein product is CASSLGAGGEKLFF.

This chain connects TRBV6-5 to TRBJ1-2, with 7 positions matching TRBD1. The CDR3 contains 13 residues. J gave up 8 bases and V 7 bases, and 10 bases lay outside the gene matches. The V gene's germline CDR1 is MNHEY and CDR2 SVGAGI. Here the CDR3 DNA reads TGTGCCAGCACGGCCTTGACAGGGAACGGCTACACCTTC. Protein sequence: CASTALTGNGYTF.

This clone was counted once. The V call is TRBV4-1, the J call TRBJ2-7; TRBD1 might be the D (6 bases). Germline-derived CDR1 and CDR2 are MGHRA and YSYEKL. V was cut by 3 bases and J by 4 bases, with 10 bases left in between. The CDR3 length is 13 residues. CDR3 nucleotide sequence: TGCGCCAGCAGCCAGACGACAGGTTACGAGCAGTACTTC. It codes for CASSQTTGYEQYF.

The chain carries TRBV12-5 and TRBJ2-3; D is ambiguous. Trimming left V 7 bases short and J 2 bases short, with 10 bases between. There are 13 residues in the CDR3. Germline loops: CDR1 LGHNT, CDR2 FRNRAP. The DNA of the CDR3 is TGTGCTAGTGCAGACGGGTTCACAGATACGCAGTATTTT. This sequence encodes CASADGFTDTQYF.

The chain recombines TRBV4-1 with TRBJ1-3; 7 bases map to TRBD1. From germline, CDR1 is MGHRA and CDR2 YSYEKL. V lost 0 bases to trimming and J lost 3 bases; unmatched junction nucleotides: 11. The CDR3 consists of 18 residues. CDR3 nucleotides: TGCGCCAGCAGCCAAGATTTAACAGGGGCTAAGTTTGGAAACACCATATATTTT. It is translated as CASSQDLTGAKFGNTIYF.

This rearrangement joins TRBV2 to TRBJ1-1; D may be TRBD1 (5 bases). Germline V gene sequence: CDR1 SNHLY, CDR2 FYNNEI. V lost 4 bases and J lost 8, with 14 bases in between. The CDR3 is 13 amino acids. The CDR3 protein is CASSGHSRGEAFF. In DNA, the CDR3 is TGTGCCAGCAGTGGCCACTCTCGGGGGGAAGCTTTCTTT.

The rearrangement uses TRBV5-4 and TRBJ1-4; TRBD1 matches 9 bases. The CDR3 is made up of 14 amino acids. The germline V gene encodes CDR1 SGHNT and CDR2 YYREEE (reference sequence). Germline trimming cut 3 bases from V and 6 bases from J; bases unmatched to any gene: 3. The CDR3 nucleotides are TGTGCCAGCAGCTCTTGGGACAGGGATGAAAAACTGTTTTTT. Amino acid sequence: CASSSWDRDEKLFF.

The chain recombines TRBV6-5 with TRBJ2-7, with D perhaps TRBD1 (7 bases). The V end lost 8 bases, the J end lost 4 bases, and 15 bases lay between the germline ends. CDR1 is MNHEY, CDR2 SVGAGI, per germline. There are 13 residues in the CDR3. CDR3 DNA: TGTGCCAGCCTTACAGGGGCGGGGTACGAGCAGTACTTC. Its protein is CASLTGAGYEQYF.

The chain carries TRBV6-5 and TRBJ1-4; possibly TRBD1 for D (6 bases). Germline V CDR1 and CDR2: MNHEY, SVGAGI. With 6 bases removed from V and 8 bases from J, the gap between germline ends came to 19 bases. The CDR3 length is 15 residues. CDR3 residues: CASRPQGRRSEKLFF. The CDR3 DNA reads TGTGCCAGCAGGCCACAGGGAAGGAGAAGCGAAAAACTGTTTTTT.

This clone turned up a few times. V and J are TRBV6-5 and TRBJ2-2; 9 nucleotides align to TRBD2. From germline, CDR1 is MNHEY and CDR2 SVGAGI. V shed 2 bases and J 5 bases; nucleotides not matched to a gene: 6. The CDR3 loop spans 16 amino acids. The CDR3 here is CASSYGGGGETGELFF. The CDR3 region has the DNA TGTGCCAGCAGTTACGGCGGCGGGGGGGAAACCGGGGAGCTGTTTTTT.

This rearrangement joins TRBV6-5 to TRBJ2-2; TRBD1 agrees at 8 bases. Looked up from germline, CDR1 is MNHEY and CDR2 is SVGAGI. The CDR3 spans 15 residues. V lost 6 bases to trimming and J lost 2 bases; unmatched junction nucleotides: 5. The CDR3 DNA reads TGTGCCAGCAGCCGTGGACAGGGCAACACCGGGGAGCTGTTTTTT. This encodes CASSRGQGNTGELFF.

The chain uses TRBV11-2 and TRBJ2-3, with no clear D. The CDR3 is 16 residues long. Germline CDR1 is SGHAT and CDR2 is FQNNGV. With 1 base removed from V and 1 base from J, the gap between germline ends came to 12 bases. CDR3 nucleotides: TGTGCCAGCAGCTTAGTGGTCGGTAGCCGCACAGATACGCAGTATTTT. It is translated as CASSLVVGSRTDTQYF.

This clone came up once. The chain uses TRBV30 and TRBJ2-6; D may be TRBD2 (7 bases). The germline gives CDR1 GTSNPN, CDR2 SVGIG (reference sequence). The CDR3 runs 18 residues. V lost 5 bases and J lost 0, with 20 bases in between. The CDR3 nucleotides are TGTGCCTGGGGCCGGGGGCTGACTAGCCACTCTGGGGCCAACGTCCTGACTTTC. Encoded protein: CAWGRGLTSHSGANVLTF.

The V gene is TRBV5-1, the J gene TRBJ1-2; D may be TRBD1 (6 bases). From germline, CDR1 is SGHRS and CDR2 YFSETQ. The CDR3 is 16 amino acids. V lost 4 bases to trimming and J lost 8 bases, with 24 bases between them. CDR3 residues: CASSPTGGGAAVGYTF. The CDR3 DNA reads TGCGCCAGCAGCCCCACGGGGGGGGGCGCCGCGGTAGGCTACACCTTC.

The chain uses TRBV5-1 and TRBJ2-7; D is ambiguous. CDR1 is SGHRS, CDR2 YFSETQ, per germline. The CDR3 length is 15 residues. V lost 4 bases to trimming and J lost 0 bases, with 14 bases between them. CDR3 in DNA: TGCGCCAGCAGCCCAGGAAACGGAATCTCCTACGAGCAGTACTTC. Its translation: CASSPGNGISYEQYF.

This clone was seen more than once but under ten times. This chain joins TRBV7-9 and TRBJ1-1; D remains unclear. This CDR3 has 14 amino acids. V shed 1 base and J shed 3 bases, with 9 bases lying between them. Germline-derived CDR1 and CDR2 are SEHNR and FQNEAQ (reference sequence). The CDR3 spells CASSLGSGYTEAFF. The CDR3 DNA reads as TGTGCCAGCAGCTTAGGCAGCGGTTACACTGAAGCTTTCTTT.

CDR3 sequence: CASSLAGAQETQYF. The DNA for the CDR3 is TGTGCCAGCAGTTTAGCGGGGGCACAAGAGACCCAGTACTTC. This rearrangement joins TRBV7-3 to TRBJ2-5, with 9 bases identical to TRBD2. This CDR3 spans 14 amino acids. The V gene end was trimmed by 6 bases and the J gene end by 2 bases; junction bases not matched to a gene: 4. CDR1 and CDR2 (germline): SGHTA, FQGTGA. Based on the CDR3 plus reference TRBV7-3 and TRBJ2-5, the full variable domain is GAGVSQTPSNKVTEKGKYVELRCDPISGHTALYWYRQSLGQGPEFLIYFQGTGAADDSGLPNDRFFAVRPEGSVSTLKIQRTERGDSAVYLCASSLAGAQETQYFGPGTRLLVL.

V is TRBV27 and J is TRBJ1-1; possible D gene TRBD1, 5 bases. The germline V gene has CDR1 MNHEY and CDR2 SMNVEV (reference sequence). Between the trimmed V and J ends, which lost 4 bases and 6 bases, there was a span of 24 bases. The CDR3 contains 17 residues. DNA for the CDR3: TGTGCCAGCAGTTCATACGCCGCGGGGACGAGGGCCCCTGAAGCTTTCTTT. Its protein product is CASSSYAAGTRAPEAFF.

The CDR3 here is CASSLAPGGSGNTIYF. CDR3 sequence (DNA): TGTGCCAGCAGCTTGGCTCCCGGTGGCTCTGGAAACACCATATATTTT. The gene calls are TRBV5-5 and TRBJ1-3, with D unclear. Looked up from germline, CDR1 is SGHKS and CDR2 is YYEKEE (reference sequence). With 0 bases removed from V and 0 bases from J, the gap between germline ends came to 10 bases. This CDR3 has 16 amino acids.

This rearrangement joins TRBV9 to TRBJ2-1, with TRBD1 as a possible D gene (6 bases). The CDR3 is 16 amino acids. CDR1 is SGDLS and CDR2 is YYNGEE in the germline V gene. The V end was cut by 4 bases, the J end by 2 bases, with 16 bases between. Here the CDR3 DNA reads TGTGCCAGCAGCCTCCAAGACAGGAACCCCTACAATGAGCAGTTCTTC. Translating gives CASSLQDRNPYNEQFF.

This clone was detected only once. The gene calls are TRBV3-1 (or the pseudogene TRBV3-2) and TRBJ2-2, with a tentative D call TRBD2 (5 bases). The CDR3 has 13 amino acids. The V end lost 4 bases, the J end lost 8 bases, and 11 bases lay between the germline ends. Germline CDR1 is LGHDT and CDR2 is YNNKEL (reference sequence). CDR3 in amino acids: CASSPGVPGELFF. In nucleotides, the CDR3 is TGTGCCAGCAGCCCCGGGGTACCGGGGGAGCTGTTTTTT.

There are a few counts of this clone. The gene calls are TRBV14 and TRBJ1-1, with D perhaps TRBD1 (5 bases). The CDR3 contains 15 residues. From germline, CDR1 is SGHDN and CDR2 FVKESK. Trimming pared 4 bases from V and 1 base from J, leaving 13 bases between. CDR3 nucleotides: TGTGCCAGCAGCCGCTCGGGACTCAGGAACACTGAAGCTTTCTTT. This translates into CASSRSGLRNTEAFF.

The chain carries TRBV4-2 and TRBJ1-2, with TRBD1 identical over 7 bases. In germline, CDR1 is LGHNA, CDR2 YNFKEQ. The junction had 7 bases not matched to a gene; V was cut back by 2 bases and J by 4 bases. This CDR3 has 15 residues. CDR3 sequence: CASSQPGGSGYGYTF. The CDR3 DNA sequence: TGTGCCAGCAGCCAACCAGGGGGTAGCGGCTATGGCTACACCTTC.

This clone was seen a few times. V usage is TRBV6-5 and J usage is TRBJ1-5; D might be TRBD1 (6 bases). V lost 6 bases and J 6 bases, leaving 15 bases between the germline ends. CDR1 is MNHEY, CDR2 SVGAGI, per germline. CDR3 length equals 14 residues. CDR3 loop: CASSRDNNRQPQHF. In DNA, the CDR3 is TGTGCCAGCAGCCGGGACAACAACCGTCAGCCCCAGCATTTT.

This clone appeared a single time. This chain links TRBV27 with TRBJ2-7; D is perhaps TRBD2 (6 bases). Trimming left V 4 bases short and J 2 bases short, with 9 bases between. CDR1 and CDR2 (germline): MNHEY, SMNVEV (reference sequence). CDR3 length: 13 amino acids. The CDR3 sequence: CASSSAGTYEQYF. The CDR3, as DNA: TGTGCCAGCAGTTCCGCGGGAACCTACGAGCAGTACTTC.